The sequence of this T cell receptor (beta chain) was determined in a study of T-cell memory formation after mild COVID-19. Germline V CDR1 and CDR2: SGHRS, YFSETQ. CDR3 size: 14 residues. V lost 2 bases to trimming and J lost 4 bases, with 11 bases between them. The sample holds a few counts of this clonotype. TCRdb itself ran the 5' RACE reads through MiXCR, one entry per CDR3 protein. There are fewer than 250,000 distinct CDR3 sequences in the sample; about 27% occur only once, and approximately 10% lies in the top ten. V usage is TRBV5-1 and J usage is TRBJ2-3; tentative D call: TRBD2 (6 bases). The sequenced sample was PBMCs or a T cell subset sorted from them (not recorded which). The source of this sequence is an adult woman who had mild COVID-19 (a few samples of this study predate the infection). Cell type and time point are not known. CDR3 region: CASSLGGDSDTQYF. For the CDR3, the DNA is TGCGCCAGCAGCTTAGGCGGGGACTCAGATACGCAGTATTTT.